These 17 T cell receptor beta chains share one sample of origin, sequenced in a study of CD8 T cells in ankylosing spondylitis. These receptors are not linked to any known antigen. Overall study findings and caveats: Characteristic, it appeared, of ankylosing spondylitis blood was a TCR beta motif of eight or nine highly homologous variants.

Each CDR3 protein is one row after TCRdb ran MiXCR on the 5' RACE reads. The repertoire consists of over 450,000 distinct CDR3 sequences, with about 13% occurring once and the leading ten covering nearly 7%. Material for sequencing was blood, either unsorted or a sorted T cell fraction (not recorded which). The receptors come from a male donor with ankylosing spondylitis.

This chain joins TRBV3-1 and TRBJ1-4, with TRBD1 matching over 10 bases. The germline gives CDR1 LGHDT, CDR2 YNNKEL (reference sequence). After removal of 6 bases from V and 13 bases from J, the junction contained 11 bases not matched to a gene. This CDR3 is built from 14 residues. The CDR3 region has the DNA TGTGCCAGCAGAAATGAGACAGGGGGCAGGCGACTGTTTTTT. Its translation is CASRNETGGRRLFF.

This sequence joins TRBV20-1 and TRBJ2-1; D is ambiguous. Germline V lookup: CDR1 DFQATT, CDR2 SNEGSKA (reference sequence). The CDR3 runs 13 residues. V dropped 3 bases and J dropped 7 bases, with 13 bases sitting between them. The CDR3 DNA reads TGCAGTGCTAGCCCCCTGGGGTGGAATGAGCAGTTCTTC. This codes for CSASPLGWNEQFF.

This clonotype was seen many times. The rearrangement joins TRBV5-1 to TRBJ2-3; D not certain. Deletions cut 0 bases from V and 5 bases from J, with 13 bases between. Germline loops: CDR1 SGHRS, CDR2 YFSETQ. The CDR3 has 15 residues. CDR3 amino acids: CASSLGVGNEDTQYF. For the CDR3, the DNA is TGCGCCAGCAGCTTGGGGGTAGGGAACGAAGATACGCAGTATTTT.

This clonotype was found a few times. This sequence joins TRBV5-5 and TRBJ1-1; D gene unclear. Germline assignment: CDR1 SGHKS and CDR2 YYEKEE (reference sequence). Trimming took off 2 bases at V and 1 base at J, with 9 bases between the two ends. This CDR3 has 14 amino acids. This CDR3 is CASSFSPENTEAFF. CDR3 in DNA: TGTGCCAGCAGCTTCAGTCCTGAGAACACTGAAGCTTTCTTT.

There are a few counts of this clonotype. The J gene is TRBJ2-7, the V gene TRBV5-6; D remains ambiguous. This CDR3 has 12 residues. Germline values: CDR1 SGHDT, CDR2 YYEEEE. Between the trimmed V and J ends, which lost 2 bases and 6 bases, there was a span of 9 bases. The CDR3 nucleotides read TGTGCCAGCAGCTTCCTGGGCAGCGAGCAGTACGTC. Translating it yields CASSFLGSEQYV.

A few counts support this clonotype. This sequence joins TRBV7-9 and TRBJ2-1; TRBD2 matches 14 bases. The ends lost 6 bases at V and 9 bases at J; junction bases unmatched: 1. The CDR3 runs to 13 residues. Germline V gene lookup returns CDR1 SEHNR and CDR2 FQNEAQ (reference sequence). The CDR3 here is CASRGTSGSEQFF. The CDR3 region has the DNA TGTGCCAGCAGAGGGACTAGCGGGAGTGAGCAGTTCTTC.

This chain uses TRBV20-1 with TRBJ2-5; TRBD2 aligns across 8 bases. V gave up 2 bases and J gave up 4 bases; unmatched junction bases: 3. The CDR3 is 13 residues long. Germline V gene sequence: CDR1 DFQATT, CDR2 SNEGSKA (reference sequence). The CDR3 is CSARTSGVETQYF. The CDR3 DNA reads TGCAGTGCTAGAACTAGCGGTGTAGAGACCCAGTACTTC.

This clonotype occurred a few times. The gene calls are TRBV6-6 and TRBJ2-3, with D uncertain. The CDR3 spans 12 residues. The germline V gene has CDR1 MNHNY and CDR2 SVGAGI (reference sequence). Trimming took off 2 bases at V and 5 bases at J, with 5 bases between the two ends. The CDR3 here is CASSYGQDTQYF. The CDR3 DNA reads as TGTGCCAGCAGTTACGGCCAAGATACGCAGTATTTT.

CDR3 nucleotide sequence: TGCGCCAGCAGCCAAGATCCCCCTATACGCTCCTACAATGAGCAGTTCTTC. Amino acid sequence: CASSQDPPIRSYNEQFF. The V and J genes are TRBV4-1 and TRBJ2-1; D is ambiguous. CDR1 and CDR2 (germline): MGHRA, YSYEKL. Trimming pared 0 bases from V and 0 bases from J, leaving 12 bases between. The CDR3 has 17 residues.

This clonotype was recorded many times. The V and J genes are TRBV12-3 or TRBV12-4 and TRBJ2-1; 10 positions agree with TRBD2. V shed 2 bases, J shed 10 bases, and the junction held 8 bases outside the gene matches. The CDR3 has 15 amino acids. The CDR3 DNA is TGTGCCAGCAGTTTATTTCTAGCGGGAGAAAGAGAGCAGTTCTTC. This encodes CASSLFLAGEREQFF.

For this clonotype: A read error may account for a junction end that differs from germline. The V gene is TRBV15, the J gene TRBJ2-7; TRBD2 agrees at 7 bases. Germline values: CDR1 LNHNV, CDR2 YYDKDF (reference sequence). This CDR3 is 15 amino acids long. CDR3 DNA: TGTGCCACCAGCAGAGATCAGGAGCGGGACCACGAGCAGTGCTTC. Protein product: CATSRDQERDHEQCF.

The chain links TRBV7-9 to TRBJ1-5; a weak D match, TRBD1 (5 bases). Per germline, CDR1 SEHNR and CDR2 FQNEAQ (reference sequence). CDR3 length: 15 residues. V lost 4 bases, J lost 2 bases, and 12 bases lay in between. The DNA of the CDR3 is TGTGCCAGCAGCTCAGACAGAGGGGGCAATCAGCCCCAGCATTTT. It yields the protein CASSSDRGGNQPQHF.

CDR3 in amino acids: CATTLNRDRDRYGYTF. CDR3 sequence (DNA): TGTGCCACCACCTTAAACCGGGACAGGGATCGGTATGGCTACACCTTC. The gene calls are TRBV15 and TRBJ1-2; 9 bases agree with TRBD1. The length of the CDR3 is 16 residues. Germline V gene lookup returns CDR1 LNHNV and CDR2 YYDKDF (reference sequence). The J segment lost 5 bases and the V segment lost 7 bases, leaving 14 bases of the junction unmatched.

Regarding this clonotype: This could be a read error, since a much larger clone is one nucleotide away. V usage is TRBV11-2 and J usage is TRBJ2-5; tentatively, D is TRBD1 (5 bases). Germline loops: CDR1 SGHAT, CDR2 FQNNGV. The CDR3 is made up of 15 amino acids. Trimming stripped 1 base from V and 5 bases from J, with 14 bases between. The chain's CDR3 is CASSLGGRDFETQYF. The CDR3 coding sequence is TGTGCCAGCAGCTTAGGGGGCAGGGATTTTGAGACCCAGTACTTC.

This clonotype was seen many times. The rearrangement links TRBV29-1 to TRBJ1-2, with 7 nucleotides matching TRBD1. Germline values: CDR1 SQVTM, CDR2 ANQGSEA. CDR3 length equals 16 residues. V shed 5 bases and J 0 bases; nucleotides not matched to a gene: 12. Here the CDR3 DNA reads TGCAGCGTTCCGGCGGGACAGATTCTCTCTAACTATGGCTACACCTTC. Protein product: CSVPAGQILSNYGYTF.

This clonotype was recorded once. The rearrangement uses TRBV6-1 and TRBJ1-5; 8 bases map to TRBD1. Germline V gene sequence: CDR1 MNHNS, CDR2 SASEGT. Trimming at V came to 8 bases and at J to 0 bases, leaving 3 bases not matched to a gene. This CDR3 is 14 amino acids long. In DNA, the CDR3 is TGTGCCAGCGGCAGGGGGCCTAGCAATCAGCCCCAGCATTTT. Residues: CASGRGPSNQPQHF.

This clonotype was found a few times. This chain uses TRBV30 with TRBJ2-7; no definite D call. Trimming left V 4 bases short and J 0 bases short, with 7 bases between. From germline, CDR1 is GTSNPN and CDR2 SVGIG (reference sequence). There are 12 residues in the CDR3. In DNA, the CDR3 is TGTGCCTGGAATGGCGGCTCCTACGAGCAGTACTTC. This sequence encodes CAWNGGSYEQYF.